This is a list of T cell receptor beta chains from one sample in a study of T cells in localized non-small cell lung cancer. Generated by immunoSEQ multiplex PCR, the TCRdb table keeps only in-frame clones and is missing some. This sample has 65,000 or so clones, with 75% to 85% found just once. The sample in question was PBMCs, obtained before any cancer treatment. These receptors originate from a man aged 40 to 70 with stage II lung adenocarcinoma. Each CDR3 is given with its conserved first and last residue. Each record gives: J gene, D gene, clone size, V gene, CDR3 DNA, CDR3 protein. The D gene is left open where the match is weak. Not every row has a clone size; where given, it reads once, few, many or a size class.

TRBJ2-2,TRBD1,.,TRBV18,TGTGCCAGCTCACGCCCGACAGGGGGCACCGGGGAGCTGTTTTTT,CASSRPTGGTGELFF
TRBJ2-7,.,once,TRBV28,TGTGCCAGCAGTTTTACTAGTCGACCCTACGAGCAGTACTTC,CASSFTSRPYEQYF
TRBJ2-7,TRBD1,.,TRBV7-9,TGTGCCAGCAGCTTAGACTCGACAGGGAACGAGCAGTACTTC,CASSLDSTGNEQYF
TRBJ1-1,.,.,TRBV9,TGTGCCAGCAGCGTAGGGATAGGGCGCGCGAACACTGAAGCTTTCTTT,CASSVGIGRANTEAFF
TRBJ2-3,.,.,TRBV25-1,TGTGCCAGCAGTTCCGGTGAACTGTACACAGATACGCAGTATTTT,CASSSGELYTDTQYF
TRBJ1-2,TRBD1,.,TRBV11-3,TGTGCCAGCAGCTTTGGTGCAGGGGGGTACACCTTC,CASSFGAGGYTF
TRBJ1-4,.,.,TRBV19,TGTGCCAGTAATAAAGGGGCCCTTGGTGAAAAACTGTTTTTT,CASNKGALGEKLFF
TRBJ2-3,TRBD2,few,TRBV19,TGTGCCAGTAGGGACAGGACTAGCGGGAGAGGTTATACGCAGTATTTT,CASRDRTSGRGYTQYF
TRBJ2-7,.,once,TRBV27,TGTGCCAGCAGTTCCTCCCTCGTCCAGTACTTC,CASSSSLVQYF
TRBJ2-2,.,.,TRBV7-9,TGTGCCAGCAGCTGGGAAGGGGGAACCGGGGAGCTGTTTTTT,CASSWEGGTGELFF
TRBJ2-7,TRBD1,few,TRBV4-1,TGCGCCAGCAGCCAAGATCTGGGGACAGGGGTCGAGCAGTACTTC,CASSQDLGTGVEQYF
TRBJ1-1,.,.,TRBV7-9,TGTGCCAGCAGCTTAAGTATGGGCGCGGGCACTGAAGCTTTCTTT,CASSLSMGAGTEAFF
TRBJ1-2,TRBD1,.,TRBV6-5,TGTGCCAGCAGTGGACAGGGGAGCTATGGCTACACCTTC,CASSGQGSYGYTF
TRBJ2-1,TRBD2,.,TRBV19,TGTGCCAGTACGGCTAGCGGGAGAGGACCTAGCTTCTACAATGAGCAGTTCTTC,CASTASGRGPSFYNEQFF
TRBJ2-1,TRBD1,.,TRBV7-3,TGTGCCAGCAGCCGACCTCCAGGACAGGGGGAAAATGAGCAGTTCTTC,CASSRPPGQGENEQFF
TRBJ2-7,.,.,TRBV27,TGTGCCAGCAGTTTACAGGGTCCCTACGAGCAGTACTTC,CASSLQGPYEQYF
TRBJ1-1,.,.,TRBV10-2,TGCGCCAGCAGTGAGACCCTGAACACTGAAGCTTTCTTT,CASSETLNTEAFF
TRBJ1-1,.,.,TRBV28,TGTGCCGGCAGTTTAGTGCCGAGCACTGAAGCTTTCTTT,CAGSLVPSTEAFF
TRBJ2-3,TRBD2,.,TRBV5-8,TGTGCCAGCAGCTTGGGACTAGCGGGAGTGATAACAGATACGCAGTATTTT,CASSLGLAGVITDTQYF
TRBJ2-7,.,.,TRBV18,TGTGCCAGCTCACCAAACGGAGCCTACGAGCAGTACTTC,CASSPNGAYEQYF
TRBJ2-1,TRBD2,.,TRBV4-2,TGTGCCAGCAGCCAAGCGACAGGACTAGCGGGTTACAATGAGCAGTTCTTC,CASSQATGLAGYNEQFF
TRBJ1-5,.,.,TRBV19,TGTGCCACTGAATTGGACAGAGGAGGGATTCAGCCCCAGCATTTT,CATELDRGGIQPQHF
TRBJ2-3,.,.,TRBV19,TGTGCCAGTGTAATGGGTGATACGCAGTATTTT,CASVMGDTQYF
TRBJ2-3,.,.,TRBV30,TGTGCCTGGAGAACTTGGGACCTTACTCTGGGGGTTACGCAGTATTTT,CAWRTWDLTLGVTQYF
TRBJ1-5,.,.,TRBV7-9,TGTGCCAGCAGCTTGGGCCAAAATCAGCCCCAGCATTTT,CASSLGQNQPQHF
TRBJ1-5,TRBD1,.,TRBV18,TGTGCCAGCTCCCCAACAGGGGCCTTGCAGCCCCAGCATTTT,CASSPTGALQPQHF
TRBJ1-1,.,.,TRBV6-1,TGTGCCAGCAGCTCCAGCGGCTCAAACACTGAAGCTTTCTTT,CASSSSGSNTEAFF
TRBJ2-7,TRBD2,.,TRBV15,TGTGCCACCAGCAGAGGCGGGAGCTCCTACGAGCAGTACTTC,CATSRGGSSYEQYF
TRBJ1-1,TRBD1,.,TRBV5-5,TGTGCCAGCAGCTTGGAAGGACAGGCGAACACTGAAGCTTTCTTT,CASSLEGQANTEAFF
TRBJ1-4,TRBD1,.,TRBV5-1,TGCGCCAGCAGCACCGGGACAGGAAATGAAAAACTGTTTTTT,CASSTGTGNEKLFF
TRBJ2-1,.,.,TRBV19,TGTGCCAGTAGTATAAGAGGAGGGAACAATGAGCAGTTCTTC,CASSIRGGNNEQFF